Shown below are 11 T cell receptor beta chains from a single sample sequenced in a study of vaccination and CD4 T cells after COVID-19. These receptors have no known antigen. Researchers used the Oncomine TCR Beta short-read assay to sequence DNA from cultured CD4+ T cells. TCRdb reprocessed the PCR reads with MiXCR, giving one entry per CDR3 protein. The sample has 22,000 or so distinct CDR3 sequences, 45% to 65% seen once. Documented treatment: roughly 10-day PBMC culture with coronavirus spike peptide pools or control peptides (ViraFEST assay). Sequenced material: CD4+ T cells from blood, cultured in vitro. The source is a human donor who had recovered from COVID-19.

This clonotype was observed a single time. The V call is TRBV7-2, the J call TRBJ2-1; D is perhaps TRBD2 (7 bases). This CDR3 comprises 15 residues. Per the germline V gene, CDR1 is SGHTA and CDR2 is FQGNSA. The V gene lost 3 bases and the J gene lost 12 bases, with 21 bases spanning the gap. CDR3 sequence: CASSLGLTRGGVQFF. DNA for the CDR3: TGTGCCAGCAGCTTGGGCCTAACTCGAGGGGGGGTGCAGTTCTTC.

The chain links TRBV18 to TRBJ1-1; TRBD1 is a possible D gene (5 bases). Trimming left V 4 bases short and J 1 base short, with 10 bases between. The CDR3 spans 14 residues. Germline V gene data show CDR1 as KGHSH and CDR2 as LQKENI. This chain's CDR3 is CASSLGGGNTEAFF. The CDR3 DNA follows: TGTGCCAGCTCACTTGGGGGGGGGAACACTGAAGCTTTCTTT.

The gene calls are TRBV2 and TRBJ2-3, with 11 bases lining up with TRBD2. Per germline, CDR1 SNHLY and CDR2 FYNNEI. The CDR3 contains 16 residues. V lost 1 base, J lost 8 bases, and 8 bases stayed unmatched. This chain's CDR3 is CASSEGIAGGPGTQYF. CDR3 nucleotide sequence: TGTGCCAGCAGTGAAGGCATAGCGGGAGGGCCGGGTACGCAGTATTTT.

The sample holds a few counts of this clonotype. The CDR3 spells CSVERGAGETQYF. CDR3 nucleotide sequence: TGCAGCGTTGAGCGGGGGGCCGGGGAGACCCAGTACTTC. The chain is built from TRBV29-1 and TRBJ2-5, with 8 bases that match TRBD2. The CDR3 has 13 amino acids. Germline V gene lookup returns CDR1 SQVTM and CDR2 ANQGSEA. Unmatched junction bases numbered 5, after V lost 3 bases and J lost 5 bases.

The chain uses TRBV7-2 and TRBJ2-3; D gene uncertain. This CDR3 is built from 14 residues. The germline V gene has CDR1 SGHTA and CDR2 FQGNSA. V was shortened by 1 base and J by 0 bases, with 5 bases between the two germline ends. The CDR3: CASSLGVSTDTQYF. CDR3 nucleotide sequence: TGTGCCAGCAGCTTAGGGGTCAGCACAGATACGCAGTATTTT. The full variable domain, with the rest looked up from reference TRBV7-2 and TRBJ2-3, is GAGVSQSPSNKVTEKGKDVELRCDPISGHTALYWYRQSLGQGLEFLIYFQGNSAPDKSGLPSDRFSAERTGGSVSTLTIQRTQQEDSAVYLCASSLGVSTDTQYFGPGTRLTVL.

The sample holds a few counts of this clonotype. The chain couples TRBV11-2 to TRBJ2-4, with TRBD1 identical over 9 bases. V shed 1 base and J 0 bases; nucleotides not matched to a gene: 1. Germline V gives CDR1 SGHAT, CDR2 FQNNGV. The CDR3 covers 16 residues. CDR3 nucleotides: TGTGCCAGCAGCTTAGGACAGGGGGTAGCCAAAAACATTCAGTACTTC. Its protein product is CASSLGQGVAKNIQYF.

V is TRBV20-1 and J is TRBJ1-1; D not certain. Germline values: CDR1 DFQATT, CDR2 SNEGSKA (reference sequence). This CDR3 has 11 residues. The V gene lost 7 bases and the J gene lost 5 bases, with 11 bases spanning the gap. CDR3 bases: TGCAGTGGGGGAAGGGAAACTGAAGCTTTCTTT. It translates to CSGGRETEAFF.

This chain links TRBV29-1 with TRBJ1-3; D is unresolved. CDR1 SQVTM and CDR2 ANQGSEA come from the germline V gene. Trimming removed 0 bases at V and 8 bases at J, with 14 bases between. The CDR3 consists of 14 residues. The CDR3 nucleotides read TGCAGCGTTGAAGACAGGACCCAAGCGGACACCATATATTTT. It yields the protein CSVEDRTQADTIYF.

This clonotype was seen only a few times. The chain links TRBV5-4 to TRBJ2-3; no clear D. With 1 base removed from V and 0 bases from J, the gap between germline ends came to 3 bases. This CDR3 is built from 13 residues. Germline V gives CDR1 SGHNT, CDR2 YYREEE (reference sequence). The CDR3 bases are TGTGCCAGCAGCTTGTACAGCACAGATACGCAGTATTTT. This gives the protein CASSLYSTDTQYF.

This sequence joins TRBV7-9 and TRBJ2-3; D may be TRBD1 or TRBD2 (5 bases each). The germline V gene encodes CDR1 SEHNR and CDR2 FQNEAQ (reference sequence). V was pared by 3 bases and J by 0 bases, with 10 bases between. The CDR3 loop spans 15 amino acids. CDR3 residues: CASSLGVLSTDTQYF. CDR3 in DNA: TGTGCCAGCAGCTTGGGGGTTCTAAGCACAGATACGCAGTATTTT.

This clonotype came up a few times. The V and J genes are TRBV6-2 or TRBV6-3 and TRBJ1-5, with 10 positions matching TRBD1. Per germline, CDR1 MNHEY and CDR2 SVGEGT. The CDR3 consists of 17 residues. After removal of 6 bases from V and 2 bases from J, the junction contained 10 bases not matched to a gene. The CDR3 protein is CASRSISGTGGNQPQHF. For the CDR3, the DNA is TGTGCCAGCAGATCAATCTCCGGGACAGGGGGCAATCAGCCCCAGCATTTT.